The clone carrying this TCR beta chain occurred a few times. This entry is derived from a study of pediatric ulcerative colitis. This CDR3 has 13 amino acids. Germline V gene lookup returns CDR1 SGHDT and CDR2 YYEEEE. Trimming removed 5 bases from V and 5 bases from J, with 13 bases in between. Measured with immunoSEQ multiplex PCR; TCRdb has only the in-frame clones, and not every one. The top ten hold less than 20% of the sample, which has over 20,000 clones, about 71% seen once. The rectum was sampled with one to two pinch biopsies at colonoscopy. The receptor was derived from a boy aged 5 to 17 with severe ulcerative colitis. Sequenced input: gut tissue. The V gene is TRBV5-6, the J gene TRBJ1-1, with a tentative D call TRBD1 (5 bases). The CDR3 region is CASRLRRGTEAFF. The CDR3, as DNA: TGTGCCAGCAGATTACGTAGGGGAACTGAAGCTTTCTTT.